These 26 T cell receptor beta chains share one sample of origin, sequenced in a study of T-cell reconstitution after alpha-beta-depleted transplantation in children. Library preparation (for TCRbeta) was performed with unique molecular identifiers. MiXCR was run by TCRdb on the PCR reads, yielding one entry per CDR3 protein. The sample has 350,000 to 450,000 distinct CDR3 sequences; about an eighth are singletons. The sequenced sample was PBMCs, obtained from the stem cell graft. The receptor source for this set is a human donor who donated a stem cell graft to a child with Fanconi anemia.

The chain is built from TRBV12-3 or TRBV12-4 and TRBJ1-1; 8 bases line up with TRBD1. The CDR3 extends over 14 amino acids. Unmatched junction bases numbered 8, after V lost 6 bases and J lost 5 bases. CDR3 DNA sequence: TGTGCCAGCAGACCGACAGGGGATCGGACTGAAGCTTTCTTT. This codes for CASRPTGDRTEAFF.

This clonotype was recorded at least ten times. The chain carries TRBV7-8 and TRBJ1-5; unclear D gene. The germline gives CDR1 SGHVS, CDR2 FQNEAQ. Trimming took 5 bases from V and 0 from J, leaving 17 bases between them. The CDR3 runs to 17 residues. The CDR3 nucleotides are TGTGCCAGCAGCCCCGGCGGGTCCGGGCCTAGCAATCAGCCCCAGCATTTT. Protein: CASSPGGSGPSNQPQHF.

In this sample, this clonotype turned up many times. This chain uses TRBV15 with TRBJ1-1; D is possibly TRBD1 (6 bases). The ends were cut back, 1 base at V and 4 bases at J, with 16 bases in the middle. CDR3 length equals 16 residues. Germline assignment: CDR1 LNHNV and CDR2 YYDKDF (reference sequence). The CDR3 bases are TGTGCCACCAGCAGAGGGGTAGCAGGGGACGGCACTGAAGCTTTCTTT. Protein: CATSRGVAGDGTEAFF.

The rearrangement joins TRBV28 to TRBJ2-1, with 7 bases fitting TRBD2. Germline CDR1 and CDR2: MDHEN and SYDVKM. Trimming at V came to 6 bases and at J to 10 bases, leaving 9 bases not matched to a gene. CDR3 length equals 13 residues. In DNA, the CDR3 is TGTGCCAGCAGGGCCGGGACTACGGGAGAGCAGTTCTTC. It translates to CASRAGTTGEQFF.

The chain has TRBV20-1 and TRBJ2-1; the D gene is possibly TRBD1 (5 bases). Trimming removed 0 bases from V and 8 bases from J, with 17 bases in between. Looked up from germline, CDR1 is DFQATT and CDR2 is SNEGSKA (reference sequence). This CDR3 is 15 amino acids long. The CDR3 DNA sequence: TGCAGTGCTAGAGATCCTGGACACCCGTTGGATGAGCAGTTCTTC. The encoded protein is CSARDPGHPLDEQFF.

V gene TRBV12-3 or TRBV12-4 combines with J gene TRBJ1-1; D might be TRBD1 (5 bases). V was clipped by 7 bases and J by 0 bases, with 15 bases between them. This CDR3 region has 15 residues. This CDR3 is CASMPRAQLNTEAFF. The CDR3 nucleotides are TGTGCCAGCATGCCCAGGGCCCAATTGAACACTGAAGCTTTCTTT.

The chain couples TRBV15 to TRBJ2-3, with D hard to call. The CDR3 covers 13 residues. V lost 0 bases to trimming and J lost 6 bases, with 7 bases between them. The germline gives CDR1 LNHNV, CDR2 YYDKDF (reference sequence). CDR3: CATSREGPDTQYF. CDR3 coding DNA: TGTGCCACCAGCAGAGAAGGGCCGGATACGCAGTATTTT. Using reference TRBV15 and TRBJ2-3 for the parts outside the CDR3, the full variable domain is DAMVIQNPRYQVTQFGKPVTLSCSQTLNHNVMYWYQQKSSQAPKLLFHYYDKDFNNEADTPDNFQSRRPNTSFCFLDIRSPGLGDTAMYLCATSREGPDTQYFGPGTRLTVL.

The table lists this clonotype with many counts. The chain has TRBV6-4 and TRBJ2-3; no firm D call. V lost 0 bases, J lost 2 bases, and 9 bases lay in between. CDR3 length equals 15 residues. Germline V gives CDR1 MRHNA, CDR2 SNTAGT. The DNA of the CDR3 is TGTGCCAGCAGTGACTCGAAGGGTGACACAGATACGCAGTATTTT. Its translation is CASSDSKGDTDTQYF.

The rearrangement uses TRBV6-1 and TRBJ2-1; unclear D gene. In germline, CDR1 is MNHNS, CDR2 SASEGT. V was clipped by 2 bases and J by 4 bases, with 6 bases between them. The CDR3 contains 13 residues. CDR3 residues: CASSEHLYNEQFF. The CDR3 DNA reads TGTGCCAGCAGTGAACACCTTTACAATGAGCAGTTCTTC.

The V call is TRBV9, the J call TRBJ2-7; 7 nucleotides line up with TRBD1. Germline V CDR1 and CDR2: SGDLS, YYNGEE. V dropped 3 bases and J dropped 3; count of bases not matched to a gene: 12. The CDR3 totals 16 residues. The DNA of the CDR3 is TGTGCCAGCAGCGCTTTCCCCGGGACAGAGGTCTACGAGCAGTACTTC. It is translated as CASSAFPGTEVYEQYF.

This clonotype was counted at least ten times. V usage is TRBV20-1 and J usage is TRBJ2-3, with D uncertain. The V end was cut by 0 bases, the J end by 7 bases, with 11 bases between. CDR3 length: 13 amino acids. Germline CDR1 reads DFQATT; CDR2 reads SNEGSKA (reference sequence). CDR3 nucleotide sequence: TGCAGTGCTAGAGATCTATCGGGCTATACGCAGTATTTT. Translating gives CSARDLSGYTQYF.

This chain joins TRBV25-1 and TRBJ2-1; D is ambiguous. From germline, CDR1 is MGHDK and CDR2 SYGVNS. The CDR3 is 13 residues long. V was shortened by 3 bases and J by 8 bases, with 11 bases between the two germline ends. Here the CDR3 DNA reads TGTGCCAGCAGTGATGGTAGCATCGATGAGCAGTTCTTC. This gives the protein CASSDGSIDEQFF.

This clonotype was seen many times. This chain's CDR3 is CASGPGRSYEQYF. The CDR3 DNA reads as TGTGCCAGCGGCCCGGGCCGCTCCTACGAGCAGTACTTC. This rearrangement joins TRBV7-9 to TRBJ2-7; D uncertain. V lost 8 bases, J lost 0 bases, and 11 bases lay in between. The CDR3 extends over 13 amino acids. CDR1 SEHNR and CDR2 FQNEAQ come from the germline V gene (reference sequence). Full variable domain (remainder filled in from reference TRBV7-9 and TRBJ2-7): DTGVSQNPRHKITKRGQNVTFRCDPISEHNRLYWYRQTLGQGPEFLTYFQNEAQLEKSRLLSDRFSAERPKGSFSTLEIQRTEQGDSAMYLCASGPGRSYEQYFGPGTRLTVT.

This clonotype has a count of ten or more. The rearrangement uses TRBV5-6 and TRBJ2-2; no clear D. V gave up 5 bases and J gave up 7 bases, with 9 bases separating them. CDR1 is SGHDT and CDR2 is YYEEEE in the germline V gene. The CDR3 length is 12 residues. The CDR3 sequence is CASSTDVGELFF. Written as DNA, the CDR3 is TGTGCCAGCAGTACGGACGTCGGGGAGCTGTTTTTT.

This clonotype was recorded at least ten times. This chain joins TRBV12-3 or TRBV12-4 and TRBJ2-5; tentatively, D is TRBD1 (6 bases). With 5 bases removed from V and 2 bases from J, the gap between germline ends came to 15 bases. This CDR3 comprises 15 residues. CDR3 residues: CASSPLRGGQETQYF. The CDR3 coding sequence is TGTGCCAGCAGTCCCCTCAGGGGTGGTCAAGAGACCCAGTACTTC.

This clonotype has ten or more counts. V is TRBV20-1 and J is TRBJ1-6, with D possibly being TRBD1 (5 bases). Germline V gene data show CDR1 as DFQATT and CDR2 as SNEGSKA (reference sequence). This CDR3 spans 12 amino acids. Trimming took 6 bases from V and 9 from J, leaving 12 bases between them. In nucleotides, the CDR3 is TGCAGTGCCCGCCGGGGGACTTCACCCCTCCACTTT. Translation gives CSARRGTSPLHF.

V is TRBV28 and J is TRBJ2-5, with 7 nucleotides matching TRBD2. Germline CDR1 MDHEN, CDR2 SYDVKM. After removal of 7 bases from V and 5 bases from J, the junction contained 7 bases not matched to a gene. This CDR3 is built from 13 residues. As DNA, the CDR3 is TGTGCCAGCATTGGAGCGGGGAGTGAGACCCAGTACTTC. The encoded protein is CASIGAGSETQYF.

This clonotype was found a few times. V usage is TRBV7-2 and J usage is TRBJ1-6; D unresolved. Germline V CDR1 and CDR2: SGHTA, FQGNSA. This CDR3 is 16 amino acids long. Trimming removed 1 base at V and 5 bases at J, with 12 bases between. CDR3 residues: CASSLGIGFNNSPLHF. CDR3 DNA sequence: TGTGCCAGCAGCTTAGGGATAGGGTTTAATAATTCACCCCTCCACTTT.

This clonotype was recorded many times. V usage is TRBV12-3 or TRBV12-4 and J usage is TRBJ1-1; 9 positions match TRBD1. The trim removed 5 bases at V and 10 bases at J, leaving 8 bases unmatched. CDR3 size: 13 residues. The chain's CDR3 is CASSLWTGEGAFF. CDR3 in DNA: TGTGCCAGCAGTCTTTGGACAGGGGAGGGAGCTTTCTTT.

This chain connects TRBV12-3 or TRBV12-4 to TRBJ2-2; a weak D match, TRBD1 (6 bases). Trimming took 3 bases from V and 6 from J, leaving 11 bases between them. The CDR3 contains 14 residues. In DNA form, the CDR3 reads TGTGCCAGCAGTTTCATACAGGGCCCCGGGGAGCTGTTTTTT. It specifies CASSFIQGPGELFF.

This clonotype has just a few counts. In DNA, the CDR3 is TGCAGCGTCCTCACCCGCGGAAGCTCCTACGAGCAGTACTTC. Translation: CSVLTRGSSYEQYF. The gene calls are TRBV29-1 and TRBJ2-7; no definite D call. This CDR3 is built from 14 residues. Germline V gives CDR1 SQVTM, CDR2 ANQGSEA. V lost 6 bases and J 0 bases, leaving 15 bases between the germline ends.

The chain joins TRBV7-6 to TRBJ2-1; 7 nucleotides match TRBD1. CDR3 length equals 13 residues. V dropped 5 bases and J dropped 8; count of bases not matched to a gene: 6. Germline assignment: CDR1 SGHVS and CDR2 FNYEAQ. CDR3 sequence: CASSRNRGDEQFF. DNA of the CDR3: TGTGCCAGCAGCCGGAACAGGGGCGATGAGCAGTTCTTC.

V is TRBV28 and J is TRBJ2-1; no clear D gene. Per germline, CDR1 MDHEN and CDR2 SYDVKM. The CDR3 sequence is 10 residues long. V was clipped by 9 bases and J by 5 bases, with 5 bases between them. CDR3 coding DNA: TGTGCCAGAAAAGACAATGAGCAGTTCTTC. As protein: CARKDNEQFF. The variable domain in full, with the rest retrieved from reference TRBV28 and TRBJ2-1, is DVKVTQSSRYLVKRTGEKVFLECVQDMDHENMFWYRQDPGLGLRLIYFSYDVKMKEKGDIPEGYSVSREKKERFSLILESASTNQTSMYLCARKDNEQFFGPGTRLTVL.

The chain combines TRBV5-1 with TRBJ1-1; the D gene is possibly TRBD1 (6 bases). CDR1 is SGHRS, CDR2 YFSETQ, per germline. This CDR3 spans 14 amino acids. Between the trimmed V and J ends, which lost 4 bases and 5 bases, there was a span of 15 bases. CDR3 region: CASSPDRPGTEAFF. CDR3 bases: TGCGCCAGCAGCCCGGACAGACCTGGGACTGAAGCTTTCTTT. Full variable domain (rest looked up from reference TRBV5-1 and TRBJ1-1): KAGVTQTPRYLIKTRGQQVTLSCSPISGHRSVSWYQQTPGQGLQFLFEYFSETQRNKGNFPGRFSGRQFSNSRSEMNVSTLELGDSALYLCASSPDRPGTEAFFGQGTRLTVV.

This chain links TRBV2 with TRBJ1-1; D might be TRBD1 (5 bases). The CDR3 is 14 amino acids. Germline assignment: CDR1 SNHLY and CDR2 FYNNEI. V was trimmed by 6 bases and J by 5 bases, leaving 16 bases between them. CDR3 amino acids: CASSQQGPGTEAFF. Here the CDR3 DNA reads TGTGCCAGCAGCCAGCAGGGCCCGGGGACTGAAGCTTTCTTT.

This clonotype was found once. The rearrangement uses TRBV29-1 and TRBJ1-1, with TRBD1 as a possible D gene (5 bases). The V and J ends lost 6 bases and 4 bases respectively, with 18 bases between them. Germline-derived CDR1 and CDR2 are SQVTM and ANQGSEA. This CDR3 is built from 14 residues. DNA for the CDR3: TGCAGCGTCCCAGCGGGGGGAGGGTCCACTGAAGCTTTCTTT. It specifies CSVPAGGGSTEAFF.